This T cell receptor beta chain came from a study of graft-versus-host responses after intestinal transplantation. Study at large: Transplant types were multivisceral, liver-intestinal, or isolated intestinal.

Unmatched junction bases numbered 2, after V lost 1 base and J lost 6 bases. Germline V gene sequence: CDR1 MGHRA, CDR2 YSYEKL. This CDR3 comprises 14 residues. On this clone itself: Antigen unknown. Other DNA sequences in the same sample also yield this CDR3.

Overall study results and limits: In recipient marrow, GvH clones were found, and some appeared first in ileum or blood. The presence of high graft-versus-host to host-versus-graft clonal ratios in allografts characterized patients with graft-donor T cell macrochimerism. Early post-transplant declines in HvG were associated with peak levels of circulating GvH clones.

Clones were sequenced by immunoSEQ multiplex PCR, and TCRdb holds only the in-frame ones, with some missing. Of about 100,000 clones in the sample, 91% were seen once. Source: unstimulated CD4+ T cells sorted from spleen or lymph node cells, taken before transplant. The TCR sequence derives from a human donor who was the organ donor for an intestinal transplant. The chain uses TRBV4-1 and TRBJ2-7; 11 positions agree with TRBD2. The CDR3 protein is CASSQGLAGGEQYF. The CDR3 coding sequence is TGCGCCAGCAGCCAAGGTCTAGCGGGGGGCGAGCAGTACTTC.